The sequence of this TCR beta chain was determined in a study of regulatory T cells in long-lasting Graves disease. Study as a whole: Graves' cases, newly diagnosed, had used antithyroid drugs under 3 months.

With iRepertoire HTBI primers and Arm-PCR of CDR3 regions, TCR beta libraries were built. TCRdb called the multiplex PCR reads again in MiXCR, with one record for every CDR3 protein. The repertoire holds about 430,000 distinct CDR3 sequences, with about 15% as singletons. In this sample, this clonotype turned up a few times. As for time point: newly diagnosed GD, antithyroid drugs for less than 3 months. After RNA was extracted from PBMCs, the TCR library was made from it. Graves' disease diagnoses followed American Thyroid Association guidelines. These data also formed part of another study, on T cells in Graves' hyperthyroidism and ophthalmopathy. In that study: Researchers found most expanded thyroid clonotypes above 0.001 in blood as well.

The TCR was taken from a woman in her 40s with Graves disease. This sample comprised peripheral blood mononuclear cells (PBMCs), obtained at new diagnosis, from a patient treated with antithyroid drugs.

DNA for the CDR3: TGTGCCAGCGCCAGGACGGCAAACTATGGCTACACCTTC. Translated: CASARTANYGYTF. The chain combines TRBV6-1 with TRBJ1-2; D gene ambiguous. Germline lookup yields CDR1 MNHNS and CDR2 SASEGT. Trimming cost V 8 bases and J 2 bases, with 12 bases left between them. CDR3 length: 13 residues.